The sequence of this TCR beta chain was determined in a study of OX40 agonist ivuxolimab in advanced cancers. Overall study: Dosing consisted of intravenous ivuxolimab at 0.01 to 10 mg/kg every 2 weeks. Subjects had a mean age of about 61 years, with a range of 23 to 79; about 83% were male.

Some clones are missing from TCRdb's copy, which holds only in-frame ones; the method was immunoSEQ multiplex PCR. The sample lists about 22,000 clones; just under 85% were seen once. This CDR3 contains 16 residues. Germline V gene sequence: CDR1 SGHTA, CDR2 FQGNSA. V shed 1 base, J shed 0 bases, and the junction held 3 bases outside the gene matches. This TCR was sampled from an adult with an advanced solid tumor such as melanoma, head and neck, liver or kidney cancer. The sequenced sample was CD4+ or CD8+ T cells sorted from blood, obtained in a trial of the OX40 agonist ivuxolimab. V is TRBV7-2 and J is TRBJ2-3; 8 nucleotides line up with TRBD2. The DNA for the CDR3 is TGTGCCAGCAGCTTAGAACTAGCGGCTAGCACAGATACGCAGTATTTT. Translation gives CASSLELAASTDTQYF.